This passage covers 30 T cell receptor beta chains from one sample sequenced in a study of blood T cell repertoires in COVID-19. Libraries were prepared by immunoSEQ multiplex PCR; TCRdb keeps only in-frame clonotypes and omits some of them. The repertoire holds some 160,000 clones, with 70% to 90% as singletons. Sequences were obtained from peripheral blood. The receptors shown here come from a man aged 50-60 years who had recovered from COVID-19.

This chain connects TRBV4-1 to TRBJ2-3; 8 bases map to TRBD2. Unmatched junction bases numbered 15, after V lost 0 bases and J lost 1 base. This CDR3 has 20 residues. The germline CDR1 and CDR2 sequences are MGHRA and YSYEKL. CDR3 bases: TGCGCCAGCAGCCAAGATGAAGGGACTAGTCTGCCTATCGGCACAGATACGCAGTATTTT. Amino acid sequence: CASSQDEGTSLPIGTDTQYF.

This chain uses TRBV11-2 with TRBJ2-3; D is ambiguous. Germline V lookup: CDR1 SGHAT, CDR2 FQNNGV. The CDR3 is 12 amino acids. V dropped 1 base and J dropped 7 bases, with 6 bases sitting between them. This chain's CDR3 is CASSLAVNTQYF. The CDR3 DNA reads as TGTGCCAGCAGCTTAGCGGTAAATACGCAGTATTTT.

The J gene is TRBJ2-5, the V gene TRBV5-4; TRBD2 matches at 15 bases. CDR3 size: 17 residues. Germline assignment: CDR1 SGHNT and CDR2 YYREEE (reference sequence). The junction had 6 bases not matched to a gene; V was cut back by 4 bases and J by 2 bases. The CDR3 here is CASSQQGLAGGQETQYF. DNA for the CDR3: TGTGCCAGCAGCCAACAGGGACTAGCGGGGGGACAAGAGACCCAGTACTTC.

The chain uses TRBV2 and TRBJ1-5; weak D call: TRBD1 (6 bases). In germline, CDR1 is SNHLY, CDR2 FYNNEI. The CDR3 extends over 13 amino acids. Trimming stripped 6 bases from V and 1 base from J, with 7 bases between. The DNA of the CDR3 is TGTGCCAGCAGAGGACAGAGCAATCAGCCCCAGCATTTT. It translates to CASRGQSNQPQHF.

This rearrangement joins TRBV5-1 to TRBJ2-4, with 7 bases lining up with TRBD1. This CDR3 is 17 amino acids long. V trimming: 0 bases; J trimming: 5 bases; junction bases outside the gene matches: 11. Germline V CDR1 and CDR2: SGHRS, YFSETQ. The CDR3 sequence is CASSLELTGMVENIQYF. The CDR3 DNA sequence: TGCGCCAGCAGCTTGGAATTGACAGGGATGGTAGAAAACATTCAGTACTTC.

The CDR3 loop reads CSVAQGAGAYEQYF. Written as DNA, the CDR3 is TGCAGCGTTGCCCAGGGGGCTGGGGCCTACGAGCAGTACTTC. This sequence joins TRBV29-1 and TRBJ2-7; 8 nucleotides match TRBD1. Germline CDR1 is SQVTM and CDR2 is ANQGSEA. The CDR3 contains 14 residues. Unmatched junction bases numbered 7, after V lost 4 bases and J lost 2 bases.

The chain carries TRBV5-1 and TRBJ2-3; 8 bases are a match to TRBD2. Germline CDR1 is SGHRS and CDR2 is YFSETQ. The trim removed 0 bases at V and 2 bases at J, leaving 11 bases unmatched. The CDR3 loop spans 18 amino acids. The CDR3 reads CASSLAAGLAGNTDTQYF. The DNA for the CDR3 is TGCGCCAGCAGCTTGGCCGCAGGGCTAGCGGGTAACACAGATACGCAGTATTTT.

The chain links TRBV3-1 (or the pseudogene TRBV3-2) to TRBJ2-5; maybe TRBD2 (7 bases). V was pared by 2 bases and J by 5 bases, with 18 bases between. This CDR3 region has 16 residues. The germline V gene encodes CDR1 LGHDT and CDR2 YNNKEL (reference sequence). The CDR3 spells CASSQSGSGTSETQYF. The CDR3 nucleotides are TGTGCCAGCAGCCAATCGGGCAGCGGGACATCGGAGACCCAGTACTTC.

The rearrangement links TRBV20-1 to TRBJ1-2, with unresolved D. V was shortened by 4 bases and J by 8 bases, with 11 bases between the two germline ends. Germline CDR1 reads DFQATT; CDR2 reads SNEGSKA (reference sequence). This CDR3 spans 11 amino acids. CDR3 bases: TGCAGTGCTACCAAGGAGCAGGGCTACACCTTC. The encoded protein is CSATKEQGYTF.

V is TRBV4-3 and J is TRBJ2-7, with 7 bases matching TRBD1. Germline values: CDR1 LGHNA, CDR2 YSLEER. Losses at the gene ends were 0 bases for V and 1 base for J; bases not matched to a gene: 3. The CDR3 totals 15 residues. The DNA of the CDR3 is TGCGCCAGCAGCCAAGATTGGGACAGTTCCTACGAGCAGTACTTC. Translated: CASSQDWDSSYEQYF.

DNA of the CDR3: TGTGCCAGCAGACCTAAGACAGGGGGGGGGAGGAGTGAGCAGTACTTC. It is translated as CASRPKTGGGRSEQYF. The V and J genes are TRBV27 and TRBJ2-7, with 9 bases fitting TRBD1. The length of the CDR3 is 16 residues. Germline V gene sequence: CDR1 MNHEY, CDR2 SMNVEV (reference sequence). Trimming took 6 bases from V and 7 from J; bases not matched to a gene: 16.

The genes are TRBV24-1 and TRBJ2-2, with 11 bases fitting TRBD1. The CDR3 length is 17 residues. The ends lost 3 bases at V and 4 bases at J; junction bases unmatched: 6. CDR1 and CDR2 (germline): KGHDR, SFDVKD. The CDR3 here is CATSDPPGTGGTGELFF. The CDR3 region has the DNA TGTGCCACCAGTGATCCCCCCGGGACAGGGGGCACCGGGGAGCTGTTTTTT.

In DNA form, the CDR3 reads TGTGCCAGCTCAAAGGGGCTCTACAATGAGCAGTTCTTC. Its translation: CASSKGLYNEQFF. The chain joins TRBV6-6 to TRBJ2-1; D might be TRBD1 (5 bases). Trimming cost V 8 bases and J 3 bases, with 11 bases left between them. The germline V gene has CDR1 MNHNY and CDR2 SVGAGI (reference sequence). The length of the CDR3 is 13 residues.

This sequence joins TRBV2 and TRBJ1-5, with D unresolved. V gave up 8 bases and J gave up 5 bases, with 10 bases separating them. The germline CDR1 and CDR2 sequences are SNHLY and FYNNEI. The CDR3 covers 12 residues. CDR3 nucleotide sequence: TGTGCCAGCGGTATCGGAGATCAGCCCCAGCATTTT. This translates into CASGIGDQPQHF. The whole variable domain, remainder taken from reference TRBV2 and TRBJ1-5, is EPEVTQTPSHQVTQMGQEVILRCVPISNHLYFYWYRQILGQKVEFLVSFYNNEISEKSEIFDDQFSVERPDGSNFTLKIRSTKLEDSAMYFCASGIGDQPQHFGDGTRLSIL.

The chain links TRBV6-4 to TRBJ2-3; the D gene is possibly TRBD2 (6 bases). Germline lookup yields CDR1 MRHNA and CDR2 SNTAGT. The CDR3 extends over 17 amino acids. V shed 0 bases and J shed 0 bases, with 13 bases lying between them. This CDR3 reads CASSDSSGGASTDTQYF. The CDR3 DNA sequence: TGTGCCAGCAGTGACTCGTCGGGCGGGGCTAGCACAGATACGCAGTATTTT.

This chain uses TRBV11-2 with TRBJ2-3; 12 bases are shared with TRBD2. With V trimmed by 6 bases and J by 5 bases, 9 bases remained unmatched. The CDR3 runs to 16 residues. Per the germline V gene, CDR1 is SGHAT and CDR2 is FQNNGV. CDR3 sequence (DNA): TGTGCCAGCAGGGCGGGACTAGCGGGTCTAGGAGATACGCAGTATTTT. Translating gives CASRAGLAGLGDTQYF. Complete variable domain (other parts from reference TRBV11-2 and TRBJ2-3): EAGVAQSPRYKIIEKRQSVAFWCNPISGHATLYWYQQILGQGPKLLIQFQNNGVVDDSQLPKDRFSAERLKGVDSTLKIQPAKLEDSAVYLCASRAGLAGLGDTQYFGPGTRLTVL.

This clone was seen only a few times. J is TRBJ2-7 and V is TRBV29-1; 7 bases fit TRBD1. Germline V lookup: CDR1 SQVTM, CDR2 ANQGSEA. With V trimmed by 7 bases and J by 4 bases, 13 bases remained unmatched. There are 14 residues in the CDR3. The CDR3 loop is CSALTGDKGYEQYF. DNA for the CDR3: TGCAGCGCCCTTACAGGGGATAAGGGTTACGAGCAGTACTTC.

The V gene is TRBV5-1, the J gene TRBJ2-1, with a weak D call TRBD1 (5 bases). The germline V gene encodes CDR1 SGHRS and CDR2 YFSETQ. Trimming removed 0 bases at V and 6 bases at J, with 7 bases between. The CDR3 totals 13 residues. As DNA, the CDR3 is TGCGCCAGCAGCTTGGGACAGATCAATGAGCAGTTCTTC. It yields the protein CASSLGQINEQFF.

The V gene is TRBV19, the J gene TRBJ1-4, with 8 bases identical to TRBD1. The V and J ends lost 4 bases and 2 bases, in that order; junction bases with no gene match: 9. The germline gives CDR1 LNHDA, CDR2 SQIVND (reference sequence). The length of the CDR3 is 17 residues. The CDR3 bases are TGTGCCAGTAGTAGACAGGGGCCCGCTACGACTAATGAAAAACTGTTTTTT. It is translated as CASSRQGPATTNEKLFF.

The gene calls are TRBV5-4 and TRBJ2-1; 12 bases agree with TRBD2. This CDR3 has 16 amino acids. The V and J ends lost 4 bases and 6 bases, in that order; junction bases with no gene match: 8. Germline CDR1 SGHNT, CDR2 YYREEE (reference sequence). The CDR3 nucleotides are TGTGCCAGCAGCGTGAAGACTAGCGGGAGAATCAATGAGCAGTTCTTC. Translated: CASSVKTSGRINEQFF.

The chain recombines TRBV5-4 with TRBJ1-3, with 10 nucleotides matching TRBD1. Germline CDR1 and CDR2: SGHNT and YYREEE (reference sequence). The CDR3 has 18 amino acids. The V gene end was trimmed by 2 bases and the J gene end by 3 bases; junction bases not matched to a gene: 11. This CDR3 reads CASSFRQGAFPRGNTIYF. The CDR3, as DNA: TGTGCCAGCAGCTTCCGACAGGGGGCCTTTCCTCGTGGAAACACCATATATTTT. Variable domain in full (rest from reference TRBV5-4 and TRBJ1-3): ETGVTQSPTHLIKTRGQQVTLRCSSQSGHNTVSWYQQALGQGPQFIFQYYREEENGRGNFPPRFSGLQFPNYSSELNVNALELDDSALYLCASSFRQGAFPRGNTIYFGEGSWLTVV.

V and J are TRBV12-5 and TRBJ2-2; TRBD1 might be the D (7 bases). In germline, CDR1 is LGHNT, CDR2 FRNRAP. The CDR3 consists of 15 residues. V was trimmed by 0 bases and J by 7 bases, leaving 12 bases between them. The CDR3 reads CASGLVQGRGGELFF. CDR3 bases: TGTGCTAGTGGTTTGGTACAGGGGCGGGGCGGGGAGCTGTTTTTT.

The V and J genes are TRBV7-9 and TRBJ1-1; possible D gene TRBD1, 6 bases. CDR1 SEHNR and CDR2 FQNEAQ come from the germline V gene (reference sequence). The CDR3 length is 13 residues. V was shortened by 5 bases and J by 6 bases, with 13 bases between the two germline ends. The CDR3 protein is CASSGGQTPEAFF. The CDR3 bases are TGTGCCAGCAGCGGAGGACAGACCCCTGAAGCTTTCTTT. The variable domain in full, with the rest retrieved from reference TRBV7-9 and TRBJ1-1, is DTGVSQNPRHKITKRGQNVTFRCDPISEHNRLYWYRQTLGQGPEFLTYFQNEAQLEKSRLLSDRFSAERPKGSFSTLEIQRTEQGDSAMYLCASSGGQTPEAFFGQGTRLTVV.

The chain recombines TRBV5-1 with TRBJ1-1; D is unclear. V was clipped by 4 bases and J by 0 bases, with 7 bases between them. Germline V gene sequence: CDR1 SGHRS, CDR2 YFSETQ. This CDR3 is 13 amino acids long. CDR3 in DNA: TGCGCCAGCAGCCACAACCTGAACACTGAAGCTTTCTTT. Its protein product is CASSHNLNTEAFF.

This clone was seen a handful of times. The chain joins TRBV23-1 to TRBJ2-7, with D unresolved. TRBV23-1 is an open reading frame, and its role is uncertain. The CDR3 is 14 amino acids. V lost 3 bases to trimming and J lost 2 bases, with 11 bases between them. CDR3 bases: TGCGCCAGCAGTCACGGCGGATGGGCCTACGAGCAGTACTTC. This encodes CASSHGGWAYEQYF.

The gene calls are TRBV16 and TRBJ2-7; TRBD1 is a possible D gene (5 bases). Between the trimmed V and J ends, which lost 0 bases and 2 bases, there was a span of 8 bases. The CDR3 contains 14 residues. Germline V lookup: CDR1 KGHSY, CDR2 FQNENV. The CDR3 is CASSQSGRAYEQYF. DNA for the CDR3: TGTGCCAGCAGCCAATCGGGCAGGGCCTACGAGCAGTACTTC.

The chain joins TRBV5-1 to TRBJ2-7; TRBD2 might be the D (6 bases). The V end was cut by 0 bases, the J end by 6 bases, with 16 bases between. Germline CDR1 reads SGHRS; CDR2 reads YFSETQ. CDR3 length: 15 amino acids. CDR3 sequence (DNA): TGCGCCAGCAGCTTGGGGGGCTCGGGAGTCAGCGAGCAGTACTTC. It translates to CASSLGGSGVSEQYF.

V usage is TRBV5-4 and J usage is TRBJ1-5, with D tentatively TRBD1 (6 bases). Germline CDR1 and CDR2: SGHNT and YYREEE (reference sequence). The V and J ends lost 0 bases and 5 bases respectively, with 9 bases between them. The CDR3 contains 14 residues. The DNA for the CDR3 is TGTGCCAGCAGCTTGGGAGGGGGAGATCAGCCCCAGCATTTT. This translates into CASSLGGGDQPQHF.

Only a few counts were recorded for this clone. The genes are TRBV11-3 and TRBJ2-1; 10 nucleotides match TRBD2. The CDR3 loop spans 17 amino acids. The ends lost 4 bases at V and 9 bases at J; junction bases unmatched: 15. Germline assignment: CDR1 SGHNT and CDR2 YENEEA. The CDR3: CASSSLAGGPHLGEQFF. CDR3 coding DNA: TGTGCCAGCAGCTCTTTAGCGGGGGGCCCGCACTTGGGTGAGCAGTTCTTC.

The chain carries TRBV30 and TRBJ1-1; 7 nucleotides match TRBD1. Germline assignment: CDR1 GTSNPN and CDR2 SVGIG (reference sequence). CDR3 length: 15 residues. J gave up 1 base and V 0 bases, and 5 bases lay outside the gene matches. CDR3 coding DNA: TGTGCCTGGAGTGTAGCAACAGGGGCGAACACTGAAGCTTTCTTT. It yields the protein CAWSVATGANTEAFF.